This T cell receptor beta chain originates from a study of blood T cell repertoires in COVID-19. On the study more broadly: Collection of acute and convalescent COVID-19 samples took place in the United States, Italy and Spain.

Germline V gives CDR1 SGHTA, CDR2 FQGTGA. The CDR3 contains 15 residues. The ends were cut back, 1 base at V and 4 bases at J, with 13 bases in the middle. In the original workflow: Quantification of nucleated cells was approximated via reference gene primer amplification. Using immunoSEQ multiplex PCR, the repertoire was profiled, and TCRdb retains in-frame clones only, with some absent. V and J calls and clone size are those listed in that table; D and trimming were worked out from the DNA. The data show 51,000 or so clones, around four fifths seen once. The chain is built from TRBV7-3 and TRBJ1-1; D may be TRBD1 (5 bases). Sequenced material: peripheral blood. The source of this sequence is an older man with active COVID-19. CDR3 sequence (DNA): TGTGCCAGCAGCTTAAGTCCAGGGTCGCGCACTGAAGCTTTCTTT. Protein product: CASSLSPGSRTEAFF.